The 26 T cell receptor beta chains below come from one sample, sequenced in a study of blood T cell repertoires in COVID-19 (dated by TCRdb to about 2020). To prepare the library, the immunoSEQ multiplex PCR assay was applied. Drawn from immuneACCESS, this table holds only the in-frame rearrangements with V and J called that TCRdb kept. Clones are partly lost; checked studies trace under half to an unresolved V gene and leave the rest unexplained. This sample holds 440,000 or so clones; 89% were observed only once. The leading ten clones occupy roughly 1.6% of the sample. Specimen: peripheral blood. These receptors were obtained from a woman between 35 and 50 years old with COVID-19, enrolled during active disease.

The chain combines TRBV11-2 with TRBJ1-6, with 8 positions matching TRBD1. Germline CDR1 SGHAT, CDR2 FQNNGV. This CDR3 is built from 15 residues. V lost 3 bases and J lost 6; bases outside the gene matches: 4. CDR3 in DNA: TGTGCCAGCAGCTTGGGACAGGCGGGTAATTCACCCCTCCACTTT. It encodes CASSLGQAGNSPLHF.

CDR3 DNA: TGTGCCAGCAGTCGGTTGAACCTTGAAGCTTTCTTT. It codes for CASSRLNLEAFF. This chain joins TRBV6-5 and TRBJ1-1; D ambiguous. This CDR3 spans 12 amino acids. The V gene lost 5 bases and the J gene lost 7 bases, with 11 bases spanning the gap. The germline V gene encodes CDR1 MNHEY and CDR2 SVGAGI.

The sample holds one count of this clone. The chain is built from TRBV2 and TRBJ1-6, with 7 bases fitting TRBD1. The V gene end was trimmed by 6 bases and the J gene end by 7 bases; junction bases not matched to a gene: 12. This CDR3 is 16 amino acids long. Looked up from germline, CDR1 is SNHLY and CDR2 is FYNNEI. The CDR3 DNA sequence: TGTGCCAGCAGCCTAAGATCACAGGGGACCAATTCACCCCTCCACTTT. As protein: CASSLRSQGTNSPLHF.

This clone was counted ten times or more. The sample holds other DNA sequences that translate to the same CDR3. The CDR3 nucleotides read TGTGCCAGTAGTATCGGGGGAAGAAGGGGTCAGCCCCAGCATTTT. Protein product: CASSIGGRRGQPQHF. This rearrangement joins TRBV19 to TRBJ1-5, with D possibly being TRBD1 (5 bases). CDR3 size: 15 residues. V was clipped by 3 bases and J by 6 bases, with 15 bases between them. Germline V gene data show CDR1 as LNHDA and CDR2 as SQIVND (reference sequence).

CDR3 amino acids: CASSLLAGRSSTDTQYF. CDR3 bases: TGTGCCAGTAGTTTATTAGCGGGGCGCTCTAGCACAGATACGCAGTATTTT. This chain links TRBV19 with TRBJ2-3, with 8 positions matching TRBD2. Per the germline V gene, CDR1 is LNHDA and CDR2 is SQIVND (reference sequence). The CDR3 runs 17 residues. V trimming: 5 bases; J trimming: 0 bases; junction bases outside the gene matches: 10.

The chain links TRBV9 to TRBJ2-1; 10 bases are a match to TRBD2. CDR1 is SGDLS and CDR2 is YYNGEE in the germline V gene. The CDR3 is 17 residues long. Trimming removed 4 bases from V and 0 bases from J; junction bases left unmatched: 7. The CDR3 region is CASSPGLAVSSYNEQFF. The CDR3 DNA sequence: TGTGCCAGCAGCCCAGGACTAGCGGTGAGCTCCTACAATGAGCAGTTCTTC.

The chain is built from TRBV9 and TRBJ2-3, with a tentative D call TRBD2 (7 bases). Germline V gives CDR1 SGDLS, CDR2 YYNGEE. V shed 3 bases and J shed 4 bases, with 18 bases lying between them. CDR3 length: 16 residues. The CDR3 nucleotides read TGTGCCAGCAGCGCAGCTGCGGGGGCCCTTGCAGATACGCAGTATTTT. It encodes CASSAAAGALADTQYF.

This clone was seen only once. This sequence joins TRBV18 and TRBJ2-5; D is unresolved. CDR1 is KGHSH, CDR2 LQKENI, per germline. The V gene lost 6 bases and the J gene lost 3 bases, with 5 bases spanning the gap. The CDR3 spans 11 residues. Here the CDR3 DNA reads TGTGCCAGCTCTCTAAAAGAGACCCAGTACTTC. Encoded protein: CASSLKETQYF.

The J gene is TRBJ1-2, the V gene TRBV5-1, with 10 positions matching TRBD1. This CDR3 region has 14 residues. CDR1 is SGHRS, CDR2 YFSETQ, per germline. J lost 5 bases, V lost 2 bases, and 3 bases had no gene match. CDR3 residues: CASSFGQGDYGYTF. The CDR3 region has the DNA TGCGCCAGCAGCTTTGGACAGGGGGATTATGGCTACACCTTC.

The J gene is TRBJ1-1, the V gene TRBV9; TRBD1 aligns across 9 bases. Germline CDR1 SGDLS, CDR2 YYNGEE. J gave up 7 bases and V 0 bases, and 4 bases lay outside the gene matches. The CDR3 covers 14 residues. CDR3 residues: CASSVARTGVEAFF. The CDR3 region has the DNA TGTGCCAGCAGCGTAGCCCGGACAGGGGTTGAAGCTTTCTTT.

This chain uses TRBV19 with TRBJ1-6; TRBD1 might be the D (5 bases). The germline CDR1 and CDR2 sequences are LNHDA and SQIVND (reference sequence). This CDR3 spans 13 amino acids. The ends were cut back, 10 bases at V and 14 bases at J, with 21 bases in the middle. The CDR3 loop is CAKMGPGYVSLHF. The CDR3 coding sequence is TGTGCCAAAATGGGGCCAGGGTACGTTTCCCTCCACTTT.

CDR3 DNA: TGTGCCAGTAGTTTCTGGACTAGCGGGAGGGCCTACGAGCAGTACTTC. Its protein product is CASSFWTSGRAYEQYF. The chain couples TRBV19 to TRBJ2-7, with 15 bases that match TRBD2. CDR3 length: 16 residues. V shed 5 bases and J 2 bases; nucleotides not matched to a gene: 4. Germline CDR1 and CDR2: LNHDA and SQIVND (reference sequence).

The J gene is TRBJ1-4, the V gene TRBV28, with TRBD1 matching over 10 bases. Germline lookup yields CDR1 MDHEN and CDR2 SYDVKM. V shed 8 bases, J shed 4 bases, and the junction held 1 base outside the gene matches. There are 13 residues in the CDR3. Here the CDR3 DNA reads TGTGCCAGCGGGACAGGGGATAATGAAAAACTGTTTTTT. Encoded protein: CASGTGDNEKLFF.

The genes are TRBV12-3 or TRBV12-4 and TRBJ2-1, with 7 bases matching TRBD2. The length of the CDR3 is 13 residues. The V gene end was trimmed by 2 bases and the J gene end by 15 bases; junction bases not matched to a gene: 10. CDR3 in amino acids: CASSLRLSGLTFF. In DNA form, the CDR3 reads TGTGCCAGCAGTTTACGGCTTAGCGGGTTAACGTTCTTC.

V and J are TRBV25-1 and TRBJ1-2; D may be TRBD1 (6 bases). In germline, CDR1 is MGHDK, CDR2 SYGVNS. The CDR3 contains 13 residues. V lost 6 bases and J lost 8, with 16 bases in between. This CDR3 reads CASSRITGSGYTF. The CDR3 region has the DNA TGTGCCAGCAGCAGGATTACAGGGAGCGGCTACACCTTC.

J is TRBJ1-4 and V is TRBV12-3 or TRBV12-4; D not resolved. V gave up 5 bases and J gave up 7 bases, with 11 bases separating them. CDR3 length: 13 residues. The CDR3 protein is CASSPLVGEKLFF. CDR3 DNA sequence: TGTGCCAGCAGTCCCCTCGTCGGTGAAAAACTGTTTTTT.

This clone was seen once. The CDR3 sequence: CASSQDPGTGLSFGYTF. The DNA for the CDR3 is TGCGCCAGCAGCCAAGATCCCGGGACAGGGCTATCATTTGGCTACACCTTC. The chain is built from TRBV4-3 and TRBJ1-2; 9 bases fit TRBD1. The CDR3 is made up of 17 amino acids. Germline trimming cut 0 bases from V and 7 bases from J; bases unmatched to any gene: 12. The germline CDR1 and CDR2 sequences are LGHNA and YSLEER.

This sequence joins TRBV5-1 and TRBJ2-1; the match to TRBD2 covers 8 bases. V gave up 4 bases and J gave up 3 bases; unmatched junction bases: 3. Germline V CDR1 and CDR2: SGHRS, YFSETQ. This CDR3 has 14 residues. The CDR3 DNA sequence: TGCGCCAGCAGCGGGACTAGTTTCTACAATGAGCAGTTCTTC. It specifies CASSGTSFYNEQFF. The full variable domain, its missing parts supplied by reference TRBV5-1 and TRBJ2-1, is KAGVTQTPRYLIKTRGQQVTLSCSPISGHRSVSWYQQTPGQGLQFLFEYFSETQRNKGNFPGRFSGRQFSNSRSEMNVSTLELGDSALYLCASSGTSFYNEQFFGPGTRLTVL.

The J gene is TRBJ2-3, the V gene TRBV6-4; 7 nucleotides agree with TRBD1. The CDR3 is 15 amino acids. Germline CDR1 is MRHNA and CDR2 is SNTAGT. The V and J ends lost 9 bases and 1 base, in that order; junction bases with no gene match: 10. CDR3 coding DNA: TGTGCCAGGGCGGACAACAGGGGCGGCACAGATACGCAGTATTTT. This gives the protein CARADNRGGTDTQYF.

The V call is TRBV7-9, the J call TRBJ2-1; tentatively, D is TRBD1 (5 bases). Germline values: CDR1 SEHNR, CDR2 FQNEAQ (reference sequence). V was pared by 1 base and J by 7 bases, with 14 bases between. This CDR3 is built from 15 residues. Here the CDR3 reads CASSLEGFRKNEQFF. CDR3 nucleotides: TGTGCCAGCAGCTTAGAGGGGTTCAGAAAGAATGAGCAGTTCTTC.

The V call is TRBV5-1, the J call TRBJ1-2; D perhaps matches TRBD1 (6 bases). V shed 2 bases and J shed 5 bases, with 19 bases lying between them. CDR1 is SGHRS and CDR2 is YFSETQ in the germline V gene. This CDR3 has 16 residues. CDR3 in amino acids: CASSFGGGPSRYGYTF. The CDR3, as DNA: TGCGCCAGCAGCTTCGGGGGGGGCCCCTCTAGGTATGGCTACACCTTC.

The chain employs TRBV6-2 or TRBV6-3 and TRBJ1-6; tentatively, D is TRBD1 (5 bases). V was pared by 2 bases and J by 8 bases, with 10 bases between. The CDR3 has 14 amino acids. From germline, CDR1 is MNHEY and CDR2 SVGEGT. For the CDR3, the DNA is TGTGCCAGCAGTTACGGGGGGGGAGATTCACCCCTCCACTTT. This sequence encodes CASSYGGGDSPLHF.

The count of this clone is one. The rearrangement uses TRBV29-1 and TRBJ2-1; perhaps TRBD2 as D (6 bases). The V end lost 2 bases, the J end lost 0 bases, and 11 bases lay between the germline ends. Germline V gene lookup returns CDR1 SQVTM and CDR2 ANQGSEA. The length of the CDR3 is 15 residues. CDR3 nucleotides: TGCAGCGTTGAATGGGCGGGACCCTCCTACAATGAGCAGTTCTTC. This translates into CSVEWAGPSYNEQFF.

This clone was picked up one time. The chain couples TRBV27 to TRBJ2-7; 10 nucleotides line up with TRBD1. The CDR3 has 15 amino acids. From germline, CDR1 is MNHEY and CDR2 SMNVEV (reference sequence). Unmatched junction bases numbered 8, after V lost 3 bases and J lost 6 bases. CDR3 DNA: TGTGCCAGCAGTTTCGGAAGACAGGGGGCTGGCGAGCAGTACTTC. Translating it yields CASSFGRQGAGEQYF.

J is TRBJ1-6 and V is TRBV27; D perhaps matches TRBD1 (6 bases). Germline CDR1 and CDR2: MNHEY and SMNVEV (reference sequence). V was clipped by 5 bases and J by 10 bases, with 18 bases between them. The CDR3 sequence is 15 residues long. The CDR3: CASSLLNRVVSPLHF. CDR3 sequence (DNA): TGTGCCAGCAGTCTATTGAACAGGGTGGTGTCACCCCTCCACTTT.

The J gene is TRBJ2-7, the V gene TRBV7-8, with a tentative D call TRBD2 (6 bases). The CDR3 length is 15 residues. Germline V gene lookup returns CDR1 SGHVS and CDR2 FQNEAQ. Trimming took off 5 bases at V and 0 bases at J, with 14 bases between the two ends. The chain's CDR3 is CASSIAGTGSYEQYF. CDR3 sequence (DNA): TGTGCCAGCAGCATTGCGGGGACTGGCTCCTACGAGCAGTACTTC.